These 14 T cell receptor beta chains were sequenced from one sample in a study of regulatory T cells in long-lasting Graves disease. Construction of the TCR beta libraries employed iRepertoire HTBI primers in conjunction with Arm-PCR of CDR3 regions. Each CDR3 protein gets one entry after TCRdb re-called the multiplex PCR reads with MiXCR. The table lists 350,000 to 450,000 distinct CDR3 sequences, 16% of them singletons. Time point indicated: newly diagnosed GD, antithyroid drugs for less than 3 months. PBMC-extracted RNA yielded the TCR library. This sample also belongs to another study, concerning T cells in Graves' hyperthyroidism and ophthalmopathy.

Sample: peripheral blood mononuclear cells (PBMCs), taken at new diagnosis, from a patient treated with antithyroid drugs. The receptors come from a man in his forties or fifties with Graves disease.

This clonotype was counted at least ten times. One junction end does not reproduce the germline sequence, and a read error may be involved. The chain links TRBV11-2 to TRBJ1-4; D gene ambiguous. CDR1 SGHAT and CDR2 FQNNGV come from the germline V gene. CDR3 length: 14 amino acids. The CDR3 protein is CASSLEATNEKLFF. CDR3 bases: TGTGCCAGCAGCCTAGAAGCAACTAATGAAAAACTGTTTTTT.

This clonotype was recorded at least ten times. The chain uses TRBV27 and TRBJ2-7, with TRBD1 identical over 10 bases. Germline V gives CDR1 MNHEY, CDR2 SMNVEV (reference sequence). The CDR3 is made up of 15 amino acids. J was trimmed by 0 bases and V by 3 bases; bases with no gene match: 2. As DNA, the CDR3 is TGTGCCAGCAGTTTGGGACAGGGGTTCTCCTACGAGCAGTACTTC. Its translation: CASSLGQGFSYEQYF.

At least ten counts were recorded for this clonotype. The chain recombines TRBV20-1 with TRBJ2-7; D call uncertain. Deletions cut 0 bases from V and 0 bases from J, with 12 bases between. Germline V gene sequence: CDR1 DFQATT, CDR2 SNEGSKA (reference sequence). This CDR3 comprises 15 residues. For the CDR3, the DNA is TGCAGTGCTAGAGATCCCTCGGGTAGCTCCTACGAGCAGTACTTC. It translates to CSARDPSGSSYEQYF.

This clonotype came up many times. The V call is TRBV20-1, the J call TRBJ2-1; no definite D call. V was cut by 3 bases and J by 4 bases, with 4 bases left in between. This CDR3 is built from 11 residues. Germline V gene sequence: CDR1 DFQATT, CDR2 SNEGSKA (reference sequence). The CDR3 nucleotides are TGCAGTGCTAGCCTTTACAATGAGCAGTTCTTC. It translates to CSASLYNEQFF.

This clonotype was found many times. The J gene is TRBJ2-7, the V gene TRBV7-3; TRBD2 aligns across 8 bases. Germline V gene sequence: CDR1 SGHTA, CDR2 FQGTGA. V lost 5 bases and J lost 3; bases outside the gene matches: 9. The CDR3 spans 15 residues. In DNA, the CDR3 is TGTGCCAGCAGCCCTCGGACTAGCTCCATCTACGAGCAGTACTTC. The encoded protein is CASSPRTSSIYEQYF.

V usage is TRBV15 and J usage is TRBJ1-5; maybe TRBD1 (5 bases). There are 13 residues in the CDR3. V was cut by 11 bases and J by 3 bases, with 14 bases left in between. From germline, CDR1 is LNHNV and CDR2 YYDKDF (reference sequence). CDR3 DNA sequence: TGTGCCGCGTCGTGGGGGACCAATCAGCCCCAGCATTTT. This gives the protein CAASWGTNQPQHF.

The chain joins TRBV7-3 to TRBJ2-4; D uncertain. Germline V gene lookup returns CDR1 SGHTA and CDR2 FQGTGA. The CDR3 contains 13 residues. Trimming pared 5 bases from V and 9 bases from J, leaving 14 bases between. The CDR3 DNA reads as TGTGCCAGCAGCACAAAATCCTTGGGCATTCAGTACTTC. Its translation is CASSTKSLGIQYF.

In its sample, this clonotype was seen many times. The chain recombines TRBV5-1 with TRBJ2-5; 14 bases line up with TRBD2. The germline gives CDR1 SGHRS, CDR2 YFSETQ. J lost 1 base, V lost 3 bases, and 11 bases had no gene match. CDR3 length equals 19 residues. The CDR3 sequence is CASSSGTSGGPLIQETQYF. The CDR3 DNA reads TGCGCCAGCAGCTCCGGGACTAGCGGGGGCCCCCTGATCCAAGAGACCCAGTACTTC.

This clonotype has at least ten counts. The J gene is TRBJ2-4, the V gene TRBV12-3 or TRBV12-4; weak D call: TRBD1 (6 bases). The CDR3 length is 16 residues. Between the trimmed V and J ends, which lost 6 bases and 0 bases, there was a span of 15 bases. The CDR3 protein is CASSSRTDLAKNIQYF. CDR3 nucleotides: TGTGCCAGCAGCTCTCGGACAGACCTAGCCAAAAACATTCAGTACTTC.

This clonotype appeared a single time. An end of the junction differs from the germline gene, which may be a read error. The J gene is TRBJ2-7, the V gene TRBV5-1, with TRBD2 matching over 7 bases. The CDR3 is 14 residues long. Germline V gene data show CDR1 as SGHRS and CDR2 as YFSETQ. CDR3 sequence reads: CASSFGGSSYGQYF. The CDR3 bases are TGCGCCAGCAGCTTCGGCGGGAGCTCCTACGGGCAGTACTTC.

This clonotype was picked up many times. A read error may produce the germline difference seen at one junction end. The V gene is TRBV2, the J gene TRBJ2-7; 8 bases are shared with TRBD1. CDR1 and CDR2 from the germline V gene are SNHLY and FYNNEI. The CDR3 spans 13 residues. DNA for the CDR3: TGTGCCAGCAGGGAAGAAACAGGGGGAGAGCAGTACTTC. It yields the protein CASREETGGEQYF. Full variable domain (remainder filled in from reference TRBV2 and TRBJ2-7): EPEVTQTPSHQVTQMGQEVILRCVPISNHLYFYWYRQILGQKVEFLVSFYNNEISEKSEIFDDQFSVERPDGSNFTLKIRSTKLEDSAMYFCASREETGGEQYFGPGTRLTVT.

This clonotype has just a few counts. The chain recombines TRBV20-1 with TRBJ2-5; D remains ambiguous. The V gene lost 1 base and the J gene lost 2 bases, with 11 bases spanning the gap. The CDR3 loop spans 14 amino acids. CDR1 and CDR2 (germline): DFQATT, SNEGSKA (reference sequence). CDR3 region: CSARVGPAQETQYF. CDR3 bases: TGCAGTGCTAGAGTAGGACCTGCACAAGAGACCCAGTACTTC.

This chain uses TRBV2 with TRBJ2-7; D is uncertain. Germline V lookup: CDR1 SNHLY, CDR2 FYNNEI. The length of the CDR3 is 14 residues. V lost 6 bases, J lost 2 bases, and 14 bases lay in between. DNA for the CDR3: TGTGCCAGCAGCCTGGCGTCTGACCCCTACGAGCAGTACTTC. Residues: CASSLASDPYEQYF.

This clonotype has ten or more counts. The chain uses TRBV30 and TRBJ1-2; 8 nucleotides match TRBD1. The CDR3 consists of 14 residues. After removal of 5 bases from V and 4 bases from J, the junction contained 9 bases not matched to a gene. CDR1 is GTSNPN and CDR2 is SVGIG in the germline V gene (reference sequence). The CDR3 protein is CAWLDRGPFYGYTF. CDR3 DNA: TGTGCCTGGCTCGACAGGGGCCCTTTCTATGGCTACACCTTC.